The source of this T cell receptor beta chain is a study of blood T cell repertoires in COVID-19. Study background: Samples representing acute and convalescent COVID-19 were sourced from the United States, Italy and Spain. Nucleic acid was either cDNA or gDNA, and it came from T cells, B-cell-depleted T cells, or PBMCs.

In the source study's methods: Researchers report that nucleated cell counts were estimated from reference gene primer amplification. Data came from immunoSEQ multiplex PCR; TCRdb stores just in-frame clones and leaves some out. Clonal size and the V and J genes are those of that table, whereas D and trimming came from the DNA. The repertoire holds about 80,000 clones, roughly 85% seen once, with more than 9.5% in the top ten. The Seattle patients, enrolled during active infection, were followed longitudinally. Germline-derived CDR1 and CDR2 are SNHLY and FYNNEI. The CDR3 length is 16 residues. V shed 1 base and J shed 2 bases, with 14 bases lying between them.

The TCR originated in a man over 45 with COVID-19, enrolled during active disease. The J gene is TRBJ1-2, the V gene TRBV2; D gene unclear. The sequencing sample was made of peripheral blood. The CDR3 here is CASSEGGRGYNYGYTF. The CDR3 region has the DNA TGTGCCAGCAGTGAAGGCGGACGAGGGTACAACTATGGCTACACCTTC.